The clone carrying this TCR beta chain was seen only a few times. The CDR3 has 16 residues. Germline loops: CDR1 LGHNA, CDR2 YSLEER. Trimming stripped 0 bases from V and 13 bases from J, with 19 bases between. This specimen comes from a study of T-cell memory formation after mild COVID-19. 5'RACE with constant-segment primers yielded barcoded, UMI-tagged TCR alpha and TCR beta cDNA libraries. Each CDR3 protein gets one entry after TCRdb re-called the 5' RACE reads with MiXCR. The sample holds nearly 110,000 distinct CDR3 sequences, approximately 15% seen once. The sample was PBMCs or a T cell subset sorted from them (not recorded which). The source is a man between 18 and 35 years old who had mild COVID-19 (a few samples of this study predate the infection). Cell type and time point are not known. The chain uses TRBV4-3 and TRBJ1-6; D is unresolved. The CDR3 protein is CASSQEGMEPALPLHF. The DNA of the CDR3 is TGCGCCAGCAGCCAAGAAGGGATGGAACCGGCTTTGCCCCTCCACTTT.